Following are 27 T cell receptor beta chains from one sample sequenced in a study of control samples from healthy donors and cancer patients. TCRdb's copy holds only in-frame clones and misses some; the assay was immunoSEQ multiplex PCR. The data show some 80,000 clones, approximately 92% seen once. The sequenced sample consisted of blood. These receptors came from a woman aged 60-75 years in good health.

V is TRBV5-5 and J is TRBJ2-7, with TRBD1 as a possible D gene (5 bases). Trimming left V 0 bases short and J 1 base short, with 11 bases between. The CDR3 has 15 amino acids. Germline V gene data show CDR1 as SGHKS and CDR2 as YYEKEE (reference sequence). The CDR3 nucleotides read TGTGCCAGCAGCTTGGGGGGCATCGGGTCCTACGAGCAGTACTTC. This gives the protein CASSLGGIGSYEQYF.

The chain recombines TRBV7-9 with TRBJ2-1; TRBD2 matches 10 bases. CDR1 is SEHNR, CDR2 FQNEAQ, per germline (reference sequence). This CDR3 contains 15 residues. V trimming: 4 bases; J trimming: 7 bases; junction bases outside the gene matches: 7. The CDR3 spells CASSSSGSAGNEQFF. CDR3 DNA sequence: TGTGCCAGCAGCTCTAGCGGGAGTGCGGGGAATGAGCAGTTCTTC. The whole variable domain, filled in from reference TRBV7-9 and TRBJ2-1, reads DTGVSQNPRHKITKRGQNVTFRCDPISEHNRLYWYRQTLGQGPEFLTYFQNEAQLEKSRLLSDRFSAERPKGSFSTLEIQRTEQGDSAMYLCASSSSGSAGNEQFFGPGTRLTVL.

The chain employs TRBV4-3 and TRBJ1-2, with no clear D. V was shortened by 1 base and J by 3 bases, with 9 bases between the two germline ends. From germline, CDR1 is LGHNA and CDR2 YSLEER. The CDR3 sequence is 14 residues long. The CDR3 loop reads CASSQAHQDYGYTF. In DNA form, the CDR3 reads TGCGCCAGCAGCCAAGCCCACCAAGACTATGGCTACACCTTC.

The chain uses TRBV27 and TRBJ1-4; 10 nucleotides agree with TRBD1. Looked up from germline, CDR1 is MNHEY and CDR2 is SMNVEV (reference sequence). The CDR3 has 14 amino acids. The V segment lost 5 bases and the J segment 8 bases; nucleotides outside the gene matches: 5. The CDR3 nucleotides are TGTGCCAGCAGTGGTCCGGGACAGGGGGAAAAACTGTTTTTT. Its protein is CASSGPGQGEKLFF.

The chain recombines TRBV5-4 with TRBJ2-3; D is undetermined. Germline-derived CDR1 and CDR2 are SGHNT and YYREEE (reference sequence). The germline V and J ends were trimmed by 0 bases and 6 bases, with 8 bases remaining between them. This CDR3 contains 13 residues. The CDR3 sequence is CASSLDGPDTQYF. The CDR3 DNA sequence: TGTGCCAGCAGCTTGGACGGCCCCGATACGCAGTATTTT.

The chain links TRBV9 to TRBJ2-1; maybe TRBD2 (6 bases). The CDR3 is 16 amino acids. CDR1 is SGDLS, CDR2 YYNGEE, per germline. Deletions cut 4 bases from V and 7 bases from J, with 21 bases between. CDR3 residues: CASSRRNRDSLNEQFF. As DNA, the CDR3 is TGTGCCAGCAGCCGTAGAAATCGGGACTCTCTTAATGAGCAGTTCTTC.

This clone has just one count. The V gene is TRBV4-1, the J gene TRBJ1-2; no definite D call. The CDR3 consists of 14 residues. Germline CDR1 and CDR2: MGHRA and YSYEKL. V was cut by 2 bases and J by 4 bases, with 11 bases left in between. The CDR3 DNA is TGCGCCAGCAGCCAACAACGTCTTGCCTATGGCTACACCTTC. As protein: CASSQQRLAYGYTF.

The chain has TRBV7-9 and TRBJ1-2, with 8 bases matching TRBD1. The V segment lost 3 bases and the J segment 8 bases; nucleotides outside the gene matches: 5. Germline CDR1 reads SEHNR; CDR2 reads FQNEAQ (reference sequence). CDR3 length: 13 residues. The CDR3 nucleotides read TGTGCCAGCAGCTTTCAGGGGGCTGAAGGCTACACCTTC. Its translation is CASSFQGAEGYTF.

The CDR3 DNA reads as TGTGCCAGCAGCCCGCGGGGACTAGCGGGAGTTGGGGAGCAGTTCTTC. Protein: CASSPRGLAGVGEQFF. The chain has TRBV7-2 and TRBJ2-1; 14 bases match TRBD2. The V gene's germline CDR1 is SGHTA and CDR2 FQGNSA. CDR3 size: 16 residues. J lost 10 bases, V lost 5 bases, and 10 bases had no gene match. Based on the CDR3 plus reference TRBV7-2 and TRBJ2-1, the full variable domain is GAGVSQSPSNKVTEKGKDVELRCDPISGHTALYWYRQSLGQGLEFLIYFQGNSAPDKSGLPSDRFSAERTGGSVSTLTIQRTQQEDSAVYLCASSPRGLAGVGEQFFGPGTRLTVL.

The chain carries TRBV3-1 (or the pseudogene TRBV3-2) and TRBJ2-7; 11 bases line up with TRBD2. This CDR3 spans 19 amino acids. V dropped 0 bases and J dropped 3; count of bases not matched to a gene: 13. CDR1 is LGHDT, CDR2 YNNKEL, per germline (reference sequence). As DNA, the CDR3 is TGTGCCAGCAGCCAAGATGGGCTAGCGGGAGGTAGTGGCCTCTACGAGCAGTACTTC. Translated: CASSQDGLAGGSGLYEQYF.

The chain carries TRBV19 and TRBJ1-2; D gene ambiguous. The CDR3 extends over 15 amino acids. Germline CDR1 reads LNHDA; CDR2 reads SQIVND (reference sequence). V was shortened by 5 bases and J by 5 bases, with 18 bases between the two germline ends. The CDR3 nucleotides read TGTGCCAGTAGTCCGAGACCAGCCCTTGCTTATGGCTACACCTTC. It translates to CASSPRPALAYGYTF.

The rearrangement links TRBV28 to TRBJ1-1, with D hard to call. Germline V gene data show CDR1 as MDHEN and CDR2 as SYDVKM. The CDR3 is made up of 13 amino acids. V gave up 4 bases and J gave up 10 bases, with 16 bases separating them. For the CDR3, the DNA is TGTGCCAGCAGTTCCCCGGCCGCTGCGGGAGCTTTCTTT. It yields the protein CASSSPAAAGAFF.

The gene calls are TRBV5-5 and TRBJ1-1; 9 bases match TRBD1. The CDR3 totals 18 residues. CDR1 and CDR2 (germline): SGHKS, YYEKEE (reference sequence). V gave up 1 base and J gave up 2 bases; unmatched junction bases: 12. CDR3 residues: CASSLLGLGQGPNTEAFF. CDR3 bases: TGTGCCAGCAGCTTGTTGGGACTCGGACAGGGGCCCAACACTGAAGCTTTCTTT. Complete variable domain (other parts from reference TRBV5-5 and TRBJ1-1): DAGVTQSPTHLIKTRGQQVTLRCSPISGHKSVSWYQQVLGQGPQFIFQYYEKEERGRGNFPDRFSARQFPNYSSELNVNALLLGDSALYLCASSLLGLGQGPNTEAFFGQGTRLTVV.

This clone was observed once. The genes are TRBV7-9 and TRBJ1-1; D unclear. V lost 5 bases and J lost 1, with 11 bases in between. Germline lookup yields CDR1 SEHNR and CDR2 FQNEAQ (reference sequence). This CDR3 has 14 residues. CDR3 DNA: TGTGCCAGCAGCCCTAGCGGGAGGAACACTGAAGCTTTCTTT. It is translated as CASSPSGRNTEAFF.

This clone has a single count. This chain links TRBV4-2 with TRBJ2-1; the match to TRBD1 covers 12 bases. Germline trimming cut 2 bases from V and 6 bases from J; bases unmatched to any gene: 5. This CDR3 region has 16 residues. Germline CDR1 LGHNA, CDR2 YNFKEQ. The CDR3: CASSQNPGQGANEQFF. The CDR3 DNA sequence: TGTGCCAGCAGCCAAAACCCGGGACAGGGGGCCAATGAGCAGTTCTTC.

This sequence joins TRBV7-3 and TRBJ2-3, with 12 bases aligning to TRBD2. CDR1 is SGHTA and CDR2 is FQGTGA in the germline V gene. This CDR3 has 15 residues. V trimming: 5 bases; J trimming: 3 bases; junction bases outside the gene matches: 3. CDR3 DNA sequence: TGTGCCAGCAGCGCCGGACTAGCGGGGACAGATACGCAGTATTTT. It translates to CASSAGLAGTDTQYF.

This chain links TRBV6-5 with TRBJ1-1; D possibly corresponds to TRBD1 (5 bases). Germline CDR1 reads MNHEY; CDR2 reads SVGAGI. V dropped 6 bases and J dropped 2 bases, with 16 bases sitting between them. The CDR3 length is 15 residues. CDR3 coding DNA: TGTGCCAGCAGAATGGTAAAGACAGTTAACACTGAAGCTTTCTTT. Translating it yields CASRMVKTVNTEAFF.

This rearrangement joins TRBV30 to TRBJ2-7, with D perhaps TRBD1 or TRBD2 (6 bases each). CDR3 length equals 16 residues. CDR1 GTSNPN and CDR2 SVGIG come from the germline V gene (reference sequence). V lost 3 bases and J lost 0, with 18 bases in between. The CDR3 DNA reads TGTGCCTGGAGCGAGGGCTGGGGGGCGGGCTCCTACGAGCAGTACTTC. Its protein is CAWSEGWGAGSYEQYF.

The chain recombines TRBV7-9 with TRBJ1-1; D is perhaps TRBD1 (5 bases). Trimming pared 3 bases from V and 1 base from J, leaving 12 bases between. Germline values: CDR1 SEHNR, CDR2 FQNEAQ (reference sequence). The CDR3 is 15 residues long. CDR3 sequence reads: CASSLRGSTNTEAFF. The CDR3 DNA reads as TGTGCCAGCAGCTTGAGGGGTTCGACGAACACTGAAGCTTTCTTT. The full variable domain, rest sourced from reference TRBV7-9 and TRBJ1-1, is DTGVSQNPRHKITKRGQNVTFRCDPISEHNRLYWYRQTLGQGPEFLTYFQNEAQLEKSRLLSDRFSAERPKGSFSTLEIQRTEQGDSAMYLCASSLRGSTNTEAFFGQGTRLTVV.

The chain combines TRBV19 with TRBJ2-4; D call uncertain. Per the germline V gene, CDR1 is LNHDA and CDR2 is SQIVND (reference sequence). Trimming cost V 3 bases and J 3 bases, with 6 bases left between them. The CDR3 is 13 residues long. Written as DNA, the CDR3 is TGTGCCAGTAGTATCAATGACAAAAACATTCAGTACTTC. The encoded protein is CASSINDKNIQYF.

The chain links TRBV14 to TRBJ1-6, with D hard to call. CDR3 length: 13 amino acids. Trimming removed 1 base at V and 10 bases at J, with 8 bases between. Per the germline V gene, CDR1 is SGHDN and CDR2 is FVKESK. The CDR3 nucleotides are TGTGCCAGCAGCCAAGTTCTAGACTCACCCCTCCACTTT. Amino acids: CASSQVLDSPLHF.

The chain has TRBV4-3 and TRBJ1-2; D possibly corresponds to TRBD1 (6 bases). Germline-derived CDR1 and CDR2 are LGHNA and YSLEER. The CDR3 sequence is 13 residues long. With 8 bases removed from V and 7 bases from J, the gap between germline ends came to 17 bases. The CDR3 DNA follows: TGCGCCAGCGGCCGACAGGCAATGGGTGGCTACACCTTC. As protein: CASGRQAMGGYTF.

The chain recombines TRBV3-1 (or the pseudogene TRBV3-2) with TRBJ1-4; 7 nucleotides align to TRBD1. V gave up 5 bases and J gave up 2 bases; unmatched junction bases: 8. Germline CDR1 is LGHDT and CDR2 is YNNKEL (reference sequence). The CDR3 spans 16 residues. CDR3 loop: CASSAHQGVTNEKLFF. DNA of the CDR3: TGTGCCAGCAGCGCCCATCAGGGGGTTACTAATGAAAAACTGTTTTTT.

This chain joins TRBV18 and TRBJ2-7; TRBD1 aligns across 8 bases. The germline CDR1 and CDR2 sequences are KGHSH and LQKENI. The CDR3 has 18 residues. Trimming cost V 3 bases and J 3 bases; bases outside gene matches: 16. The chain's CDR3 is CASSPNARGRTNLYEQYF. Written as DNA, the CDR3 is TGTGCCAGCTCACCGAACGCCAGGGGGCGAACAAACCTCTACGAGCAGTACTTC. The full variable domain, completed using reference TRBV18 and TRBJ2-7, is NAGVMQNPRHLVRRRGQEARLRCSPMKGHSHVYWYRQLPEEGLKFMVYLQKENIIDESGMPKERFSAEFPKEGPSILRIQQVVRGDSAAYFCASSPNARGRTNLYEQYFGPGTRLTVT.

The chain combines TRBV11-2 with TRBJ2-5, with D perhaps assigned TRBD1 or TRBD2 (5 bases each). The V and J ends lost 5 bases and 5 bases respectively, with 15 bases between them. Germline loops: CDR1 SGHAT, CDR2 FQNNGV. The CDR3 is 14 residues long. CDR3 DNA sequence: TGTGCCAGCAGCCCGAACCTGGGGGAGGAGACCCAGTACTTC. Translating gives CASSPNLGEETQYF. Combining the CDR3 with reference TRBV11-2 and TRBJ2-5 gives the whole variable domain EAGVAQSPRYKIIEKRQSVAFWCNPISGHATLYWYQQILGQGPKLLIQFQNNGVVDDSQLPKDRFSAERLKGVDSTLKIQPAKLEDSAVYLCASSPNLGEETQYFGPGTRLLVL.

The chain has TRBV7-9 and TRBJ2-5; no reliable D call. This CDR3 has 14 residues. Trimming cost V 0 bases and J 2 bases, with 7 bases left between them. Germline V lookup: CDR1 SEHNR, CDR2 FQNEAQ (reference sequence). CDR3 sequence reads: CASSLAVLQETQYF. The DNA for the CDR3 is TGTGCCAGCAGCTTAGCAGTTCTGCAAGAGACCCAGTACTTC.

This clone was counted a single time. This chain joins TRBV6-5 and TRBJ1-6; tentative D call: TRBD1 (5 bases). CDR1 and CDR2 (germline): MNHEY, SVGAGI. Trimming took 5 bases from V and 5 from J, leaving 7 bases between them. The CDR3 sequence is 13 residues long. CDR3 DNA sequence: TGTGCCAGCAGTCAGGGAAATAATTCACCCCTCCACTTT. Residues: CASSQGNNSPLHF.